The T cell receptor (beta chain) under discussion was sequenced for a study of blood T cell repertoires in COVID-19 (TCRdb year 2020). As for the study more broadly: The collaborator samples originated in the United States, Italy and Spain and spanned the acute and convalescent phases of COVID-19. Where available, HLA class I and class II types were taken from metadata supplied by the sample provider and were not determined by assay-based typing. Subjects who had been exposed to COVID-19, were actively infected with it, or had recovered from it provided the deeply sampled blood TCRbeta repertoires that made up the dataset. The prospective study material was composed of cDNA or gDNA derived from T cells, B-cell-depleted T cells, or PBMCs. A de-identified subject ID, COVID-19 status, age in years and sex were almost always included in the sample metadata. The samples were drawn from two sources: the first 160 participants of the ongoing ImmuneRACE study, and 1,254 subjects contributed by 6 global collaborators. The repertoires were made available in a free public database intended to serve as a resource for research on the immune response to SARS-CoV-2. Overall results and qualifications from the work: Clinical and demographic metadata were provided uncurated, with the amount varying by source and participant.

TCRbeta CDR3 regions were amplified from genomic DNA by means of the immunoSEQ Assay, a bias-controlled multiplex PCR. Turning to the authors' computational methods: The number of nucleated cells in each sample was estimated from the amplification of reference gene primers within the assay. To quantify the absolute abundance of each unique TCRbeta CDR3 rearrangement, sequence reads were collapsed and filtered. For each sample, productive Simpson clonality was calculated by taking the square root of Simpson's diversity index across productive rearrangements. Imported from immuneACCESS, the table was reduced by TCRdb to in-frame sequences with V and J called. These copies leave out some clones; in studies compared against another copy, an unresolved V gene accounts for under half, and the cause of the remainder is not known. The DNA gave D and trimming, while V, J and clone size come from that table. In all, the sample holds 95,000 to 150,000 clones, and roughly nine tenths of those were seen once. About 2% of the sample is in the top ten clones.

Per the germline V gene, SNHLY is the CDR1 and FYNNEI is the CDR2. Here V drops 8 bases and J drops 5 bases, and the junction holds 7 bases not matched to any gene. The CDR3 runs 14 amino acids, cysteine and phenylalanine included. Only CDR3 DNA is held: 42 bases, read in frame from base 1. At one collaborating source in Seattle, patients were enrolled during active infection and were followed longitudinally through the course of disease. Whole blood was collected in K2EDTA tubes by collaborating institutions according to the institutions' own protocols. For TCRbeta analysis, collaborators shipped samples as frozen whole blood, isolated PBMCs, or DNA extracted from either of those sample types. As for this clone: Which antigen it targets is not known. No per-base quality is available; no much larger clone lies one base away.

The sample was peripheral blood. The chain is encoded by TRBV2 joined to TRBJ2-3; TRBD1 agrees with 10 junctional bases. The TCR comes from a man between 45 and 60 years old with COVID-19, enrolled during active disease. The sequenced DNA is TGTGCCAGCCCGGGACAGGGGAATCTAGATACGCAGTATTTT. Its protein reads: CASPGQGNLDTQYF.